The entry below gives a single T cell receptor beta chain sequence along with its context. This clonotype turned up a few times. This receptor's antigen is unknown. No qualities accompany the bases; no much larger clone lies one base away. According to the study, the label for this sample's treatment or condition signals: allogeneic hematopoietic cell transplantation with graft depleted of TCRalphabeta T cells and CD19 B cells. The children who served as transplant recipients had been given grafts of TCRalphabeta/CD19-depleted allogeneic hematopoietic cells. V loses 5 bases, J loses 7 bases, and the germline ends lie 16 bases apart. The germline V gene sets CDR1 to SGHRS and CDR2 to YFSETQ. The CDR3 numbers 14 residues from cysteine through phenylalanine. The sequence is cut down to CDR3 DNA, 42 bases in frame from base 1. Library preparation employed PCR. The sequencer listed for this sample is Illumina HiSeq 2500. To normalize quantification of the TCRbeta repertoire, the TCR libraries were built with molecular barcoding that relied on unique molecular identifiers. TCRdb trimmed public reads at Q25 via fastp, called clones via MiXCR and kept in-frame beta chains. Merged by CDR3 protein, the rows form single entries marked with the most common genes and DNA. In all, the sample holds about 300,000 distinct CDR3 sequences, and roughly 7.8% of those were seen once. The top ten constitute around 9.8% of the sample.

This entry is derived from a study of T-cell reconstitution after alpha-beta-depleted transplantation in children (dated by TCRdb to the mid-2010s). Study-level background: The study quantitatively tracked T-cell immune reconstitution after TCRalphabeta/CD19-depleted allogeneic hematopoietic cell transplantation in children using TCR repertoire profiling. Broad study findings and their caveats: Hyperexpanded clone frequencies declined over subsequent months; after one year, T-cell counts and TCRbeta diversity were mostly attributed to newly produced T cells. The apparently early recovery of alphabetaT-cell counts about two months after transplant reportedly depended on only several hundred rapidly expanded clones that came from non-depleted graft cells. The high TCRbeta diversity at day 60 in some patients was ascribed to recipient T cells and intrathymic progenitors that had survived conditioning.

Here the sequenced sample was peripheral blood, taken 360 days after TCRalphabeta/CD19-depleted stem cell transplant. The TCR sequence derives from a female patient aged 2-15 years who had a stem cell transplant for Fanconi anemia, so the T cells may come from the graft donor. This receptor chain uses TRBV5-1 and TRBJ1-5; no D gene call is confident. The sequence in DNA is TGCGCCAGCAGTGCCCGGGAAGGGCAGCAGCCCCAGCATTTT. Translated, it gives CASSAREGQQPQHF.